A single sample gave rise to the 2 T cell receptor beta chains below, sequenced in a study of T-cell reconstitution after alpha-beta-depleted transplantation in children. The authors prepared the TCRbeta library with unique molecular identifiers. In TCRdb, the PCR reads were re-called with MiXCR into one record per CDR3 protein. The table includes hundreds of thousands of distinct CDR3 sequences, 10% to 15% detected once. The specimen comprised PBMCs, mostly from graft donor cells, sampled 360 days after TCRalphabeta/CD19-depleted stem cell transplant. Every receptor here comes from a male patient between 5 and 17 years old who had a stem cell transplant for acute myeloid leukemia, so the T cells may come from the graft donor.

As DNA, the CDR3 is TGCGCCAGCAGCTTGGATACGCTAGCCGCACCCCACTACGAGCAGTACTTC. Translated: CASSLDTLAAPHYEQYF. The chain recombines TRBV5-1 with TRBJ2-7; a possible D gene is TRBD2 (5 bases). The CDR3 is made up of 17 amino acids. CDR1 and CDR2 (germline): SGHRS, YFSETQ. Trimming stripped 0 bases from V and 3 bases from J, with 19 bases between. Full variable domain (outside the CDR3, taken from reference TRBV5-1 and TRBJ2-7): KAGVTQTPRYLIKTRGQQVTLSCSPISGHRSVSWYQQTPGQGLQFLFEYFSETQRNKGNFPGRFSGRQFSNSRSEMNVSTLELGDSALYLCASSLDTLAAPHYEQYFGPGTRLTVT.

This clonotype was recorded many times. The chain has TRBV4-3 and TRBJ2-2; D gene ambiguous. Looked up from germline, CDR1 is LGHNA and CDR2 is YSLEER. Trimming took off 8 bases at V and 1 base at J, with 5 bases between the two ends. This CDR3 is built from 12 residues. The CDR3 DNA is TGCGCCAGCGGGAAGAACACCGGGGAGCTGTTTTTT. Amino acid sequence: CASGKNTGELFF.